A single T cell receptor (beta chain) is shown here with its context. No antigen is known for it. The data originate from a study of CD8 T cells in ankylosing spondylitis. Preparation of TCR beta libraries was done by quantitative 5'-RACE with molecular barcodes. MiXCR, applied by TCRdb to the 5' RACE reads, yields one record per CDR3 protein. Altogether 130,000 or so distinct CDR3 sequences are present, under 20% being singletons, with the ten largest covering approximately 33%. The study's findings and limits: Disease-linked clones had a CD8+ phenotype and relatively low frequency in peripheral blood. Certain motif variants had earlier been reported in reactive arthritis synovial fluid and blood. The study identified a TCR beta motif of several highly homologous variants that appeared characteristic of ankylosing spondylitis blood. Matched ankylosing spondylitis synovial fluid reportedly contained a significantly enriched population of disease-linked clones.

The sample consisted of blood, either unsorted or a sorted T cell fraction (not recorded which). The sequence was collected from a male donor with ankylosing spondylitis.

CDR3 in amino acids: CASSPRTGAPDTQYF. CDR3 DNA sequence: TGTGCCAGCAGTCCTAGGACAGGGGCCCCAGATACGCAGTATTTT. The rearrangement joins TRBV28 to TRBJ2-3, with 9 bases aligning to TRBD1. The germline V gene encodes CDR1 MDHEN and CDR2 SYDVKM. There are 15 residues in the CDR3. V shed 5 bases, J shed 4 bases, and the junction held 7 bases outside the gene matches. The full variable domain, completed using reference TRBV28 and TRBJ2-3, is DVKVTQSSRYLVKRTGEKVFLECVQDMDHENMFWYRQDPGLGLRLIYFSYDVKMKEKGDIPEGYSVSREKKERFSLILESASTNQTSMYLCASSPRTGAPDTQYFGPGTRLTVL.